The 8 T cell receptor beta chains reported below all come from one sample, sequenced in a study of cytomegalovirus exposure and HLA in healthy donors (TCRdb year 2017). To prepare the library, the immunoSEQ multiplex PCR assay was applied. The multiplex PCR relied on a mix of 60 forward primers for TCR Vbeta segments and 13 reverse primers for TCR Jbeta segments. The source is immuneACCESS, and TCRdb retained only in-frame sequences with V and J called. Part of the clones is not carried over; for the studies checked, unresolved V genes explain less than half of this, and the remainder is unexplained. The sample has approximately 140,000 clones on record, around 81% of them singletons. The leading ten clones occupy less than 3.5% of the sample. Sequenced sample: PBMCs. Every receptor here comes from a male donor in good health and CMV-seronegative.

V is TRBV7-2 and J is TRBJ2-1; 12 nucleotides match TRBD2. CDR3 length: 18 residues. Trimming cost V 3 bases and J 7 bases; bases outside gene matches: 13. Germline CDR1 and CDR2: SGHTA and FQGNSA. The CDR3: CASSFTSGGPTVFNEQFF. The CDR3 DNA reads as TGTGCCAGCAGCTTTACTAGCGGGGGGCCCACAGTCTTTAATGAGCAGTTCTTC.

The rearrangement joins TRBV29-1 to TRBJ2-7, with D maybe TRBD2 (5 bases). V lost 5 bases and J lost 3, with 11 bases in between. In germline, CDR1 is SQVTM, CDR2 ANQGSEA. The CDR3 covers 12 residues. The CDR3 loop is CSVRSGSYEQYF. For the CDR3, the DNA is TGCAGCGTTCGCTCGGGAAGCTACGAGCAGTACTTC.

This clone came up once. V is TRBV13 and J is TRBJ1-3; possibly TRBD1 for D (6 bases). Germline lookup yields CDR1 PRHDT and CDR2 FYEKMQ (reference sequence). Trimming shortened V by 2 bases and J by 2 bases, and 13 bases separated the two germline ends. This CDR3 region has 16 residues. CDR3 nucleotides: TGTGCCAGCAGCTTACTTGCGGGGGGCGCTGGAAACACCATATATTTT. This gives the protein CASSLLAGGAGNTIYF.

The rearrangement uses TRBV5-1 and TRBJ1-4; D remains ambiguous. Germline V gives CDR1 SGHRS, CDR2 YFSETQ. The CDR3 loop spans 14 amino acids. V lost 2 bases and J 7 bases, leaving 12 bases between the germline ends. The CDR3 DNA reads TGCGCCAGCAGCTTTGGAGGAAAGAGTGAAAAACTGTTTTTT. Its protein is CASSFGGKSEKLFF.

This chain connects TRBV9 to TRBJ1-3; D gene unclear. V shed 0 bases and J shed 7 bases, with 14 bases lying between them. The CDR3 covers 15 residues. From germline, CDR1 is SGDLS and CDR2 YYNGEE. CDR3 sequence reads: CASSVAGGKQNTIYF. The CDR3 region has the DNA TGTGCCAGCAGCGTAGCTGGAGGGAAGCAGAACACCATATATTTT.

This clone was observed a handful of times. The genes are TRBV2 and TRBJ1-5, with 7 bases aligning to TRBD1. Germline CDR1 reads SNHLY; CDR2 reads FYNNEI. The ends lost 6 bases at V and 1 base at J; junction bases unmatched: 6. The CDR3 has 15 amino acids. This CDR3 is CASSTGTASNQPQHF. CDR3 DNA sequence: TGTGCCAGCAGCACCGGGACAGCCAGCAATCAGCCCCAGCATTTT.

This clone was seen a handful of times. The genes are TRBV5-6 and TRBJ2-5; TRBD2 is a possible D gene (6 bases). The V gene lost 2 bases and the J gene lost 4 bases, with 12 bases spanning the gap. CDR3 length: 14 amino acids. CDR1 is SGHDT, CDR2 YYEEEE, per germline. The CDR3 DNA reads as TGTGCCAGCAGCTTAGGGCTAGCGAGAGAGACCCAGTACTTC. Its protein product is CASSLGLARETQYF.

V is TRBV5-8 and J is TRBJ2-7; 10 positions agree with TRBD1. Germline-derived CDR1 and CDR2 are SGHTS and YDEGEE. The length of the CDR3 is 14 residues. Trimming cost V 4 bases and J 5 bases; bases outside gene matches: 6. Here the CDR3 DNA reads TGTGCCAGCAGCCTGACAGGGGGCGGCGACGAGCAGTACTTC. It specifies CASSLTGGGDEQYF.